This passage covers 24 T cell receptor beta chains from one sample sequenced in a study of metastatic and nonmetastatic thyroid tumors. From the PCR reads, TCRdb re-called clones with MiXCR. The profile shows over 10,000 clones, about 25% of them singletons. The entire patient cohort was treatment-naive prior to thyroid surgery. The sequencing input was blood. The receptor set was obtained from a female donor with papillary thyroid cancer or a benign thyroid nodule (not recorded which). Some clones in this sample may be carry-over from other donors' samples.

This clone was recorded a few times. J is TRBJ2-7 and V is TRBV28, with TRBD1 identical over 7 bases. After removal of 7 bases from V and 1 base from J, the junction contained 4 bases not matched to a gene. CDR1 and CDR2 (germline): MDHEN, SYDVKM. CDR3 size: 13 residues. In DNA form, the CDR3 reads TGTGCCAGCATATACAGGGGATCCTACGAGCAGTACTTC. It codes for CASIYRGSYEQYF.

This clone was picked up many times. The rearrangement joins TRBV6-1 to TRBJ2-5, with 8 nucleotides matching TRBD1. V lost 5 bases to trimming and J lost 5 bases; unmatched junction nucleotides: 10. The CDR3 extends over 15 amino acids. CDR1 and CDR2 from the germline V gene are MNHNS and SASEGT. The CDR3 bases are TGTGCCAGCAGTACGGGACAGGAAGTCGTGGAGACCCAGTACTTC. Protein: CASSTGQEVVETQYF.

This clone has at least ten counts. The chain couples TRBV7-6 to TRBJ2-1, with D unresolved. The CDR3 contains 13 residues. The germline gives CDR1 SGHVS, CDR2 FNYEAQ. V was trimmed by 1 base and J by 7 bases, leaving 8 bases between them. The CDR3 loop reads CASSLGAGNEQFF. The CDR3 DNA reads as TGTGCCAGCAGCTTAGGTGCAGGAAATGAGCAGTTCTTC.

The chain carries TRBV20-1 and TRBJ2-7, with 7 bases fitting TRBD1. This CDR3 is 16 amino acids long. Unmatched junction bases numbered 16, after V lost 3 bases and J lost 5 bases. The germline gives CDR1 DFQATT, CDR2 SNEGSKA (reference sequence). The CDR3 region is CSASPGTEKPTHEQYF. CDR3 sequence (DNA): TGCAGTGCTAGCCCCGGGACAGAAAAACCTACACACGAGCAGTACTTC.

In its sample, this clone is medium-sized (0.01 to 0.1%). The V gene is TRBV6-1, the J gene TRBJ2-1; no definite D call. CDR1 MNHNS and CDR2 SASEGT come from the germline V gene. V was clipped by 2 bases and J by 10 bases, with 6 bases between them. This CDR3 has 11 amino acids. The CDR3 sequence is CASSEPTEQFF. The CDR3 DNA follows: TGTGCCAGCAGTGAACCGACAGAGCAGTTCTTC.

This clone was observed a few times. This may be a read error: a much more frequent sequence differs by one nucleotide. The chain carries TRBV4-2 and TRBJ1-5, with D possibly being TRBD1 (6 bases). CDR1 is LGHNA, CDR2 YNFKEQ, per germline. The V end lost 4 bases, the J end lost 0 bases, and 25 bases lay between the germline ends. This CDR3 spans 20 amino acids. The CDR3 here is CASSLHRTVNPLYSNQPQHF. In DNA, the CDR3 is TGTGCCAGCAGCCTCCACAGGACAGTCAACCCCCTTTATAGCAATCAGCCCCAGCATTTT.

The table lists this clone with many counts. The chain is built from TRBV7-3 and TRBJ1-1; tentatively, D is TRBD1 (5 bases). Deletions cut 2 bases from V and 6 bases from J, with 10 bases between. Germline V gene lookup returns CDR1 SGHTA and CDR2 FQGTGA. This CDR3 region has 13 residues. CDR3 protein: CASSLSPGPEAFF. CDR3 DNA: TGTGCCAGCAGCTTATCACCGGGACCTGAAGCTTTCTTT.

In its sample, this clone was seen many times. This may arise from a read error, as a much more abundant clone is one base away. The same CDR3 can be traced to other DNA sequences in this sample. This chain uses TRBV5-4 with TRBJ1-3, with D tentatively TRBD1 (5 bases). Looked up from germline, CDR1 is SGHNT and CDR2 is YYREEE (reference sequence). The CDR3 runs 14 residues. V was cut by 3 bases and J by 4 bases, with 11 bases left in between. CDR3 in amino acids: CASSYQGVGNTIYF. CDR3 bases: TGTGCCAGCAGCTACCAGGGAGTGGGAAACACCATATATTTT.

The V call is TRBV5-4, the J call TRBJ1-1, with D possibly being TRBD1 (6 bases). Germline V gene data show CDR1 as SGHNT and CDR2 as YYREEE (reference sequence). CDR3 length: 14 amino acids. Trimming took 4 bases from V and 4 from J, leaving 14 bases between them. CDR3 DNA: TGTGCCAGCAGCCGCAGGGGTAGGAGCACTGAAGCTTTCTTT. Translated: CASSRRGRSTEAFF.

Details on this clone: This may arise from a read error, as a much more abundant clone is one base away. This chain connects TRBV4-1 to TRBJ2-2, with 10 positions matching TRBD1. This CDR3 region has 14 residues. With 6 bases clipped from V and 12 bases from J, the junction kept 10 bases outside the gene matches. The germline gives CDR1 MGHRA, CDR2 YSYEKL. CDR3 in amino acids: CASSPGTGVGKLFF. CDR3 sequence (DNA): TGCGCCAGCAGTCCCGGGACAGGGGTAGGGAAGCTGTTTTTT.

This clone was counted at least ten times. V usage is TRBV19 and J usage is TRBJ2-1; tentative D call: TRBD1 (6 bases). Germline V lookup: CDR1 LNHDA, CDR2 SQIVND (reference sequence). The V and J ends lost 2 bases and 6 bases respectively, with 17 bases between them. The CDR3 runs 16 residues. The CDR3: CASSIFGGSTTNEQFF. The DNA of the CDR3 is TGTGCCAGTAGTATATTTGGGGGCTCTACTACCAATGAGCAGTTCTTC.

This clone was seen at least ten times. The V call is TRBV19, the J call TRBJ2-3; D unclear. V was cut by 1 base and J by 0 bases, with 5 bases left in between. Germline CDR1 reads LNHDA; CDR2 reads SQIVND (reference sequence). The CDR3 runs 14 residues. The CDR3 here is CASSIGTSTDTQYF. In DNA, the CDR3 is TGTGCCAGTAGTATAGGAACTAGCACAGATACGCAGTATTTT.

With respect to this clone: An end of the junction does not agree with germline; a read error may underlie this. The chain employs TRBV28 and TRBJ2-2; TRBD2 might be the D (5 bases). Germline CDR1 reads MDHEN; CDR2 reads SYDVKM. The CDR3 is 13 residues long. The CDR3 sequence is CASLRANTGVLFF. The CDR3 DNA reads TGTGCCAGCCTACGCGCGAACACCGGGGTGCTGTTTTTT.

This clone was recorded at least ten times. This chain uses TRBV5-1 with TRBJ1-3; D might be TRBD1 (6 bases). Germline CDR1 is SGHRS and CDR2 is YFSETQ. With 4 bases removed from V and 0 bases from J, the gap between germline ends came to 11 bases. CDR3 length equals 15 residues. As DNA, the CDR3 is TGCGCCAGCAGCGGCGGACAGAGCTCTGGAAACACCATATATTTT. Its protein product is CASSGGQSSGNTIYF.

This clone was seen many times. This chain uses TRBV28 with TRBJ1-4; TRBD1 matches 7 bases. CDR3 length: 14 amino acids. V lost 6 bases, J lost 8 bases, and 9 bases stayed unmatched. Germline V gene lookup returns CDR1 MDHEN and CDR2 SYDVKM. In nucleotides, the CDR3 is TGTGCCAGCAGCCCAGGGGGGAAAAGAGAAAAACTGTTTTTT. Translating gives CASSPGGKREKLFF.

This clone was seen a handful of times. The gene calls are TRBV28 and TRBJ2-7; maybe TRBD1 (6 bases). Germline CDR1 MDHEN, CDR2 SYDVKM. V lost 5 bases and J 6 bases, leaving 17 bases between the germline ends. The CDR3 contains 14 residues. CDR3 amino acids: CASSLQGFSSEQYF. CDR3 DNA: TGTGCCAGCAGTCTACAGGGTTTTTCTTCCGAGCAGTACTTC.

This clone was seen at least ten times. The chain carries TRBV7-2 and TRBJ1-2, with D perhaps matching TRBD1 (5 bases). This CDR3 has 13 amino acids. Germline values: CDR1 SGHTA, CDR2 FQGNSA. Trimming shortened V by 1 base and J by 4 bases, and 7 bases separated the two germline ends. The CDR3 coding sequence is TGTGCCAGCAGCTTAGGAGACAGCTATGGCTACACCTTC. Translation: CASSLGDSYGYTF.

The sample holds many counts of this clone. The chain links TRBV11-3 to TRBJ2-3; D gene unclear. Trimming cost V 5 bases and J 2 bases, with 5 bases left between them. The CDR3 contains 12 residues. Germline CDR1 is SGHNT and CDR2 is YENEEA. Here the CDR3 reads CASSLNTDTQYF. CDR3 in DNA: TGTGCCAGCAGCCTTAACACAGATACGCAGTATTTT.

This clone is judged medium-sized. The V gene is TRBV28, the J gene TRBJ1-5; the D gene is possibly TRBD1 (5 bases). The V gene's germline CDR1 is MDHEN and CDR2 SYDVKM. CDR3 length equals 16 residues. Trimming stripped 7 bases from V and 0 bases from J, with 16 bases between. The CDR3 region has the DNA TGTGCCAGCATCTCGGGGGGATTATATAGCAATCAGCCCCAGCATTTT. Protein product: CASISGGLYSNQPQHF.

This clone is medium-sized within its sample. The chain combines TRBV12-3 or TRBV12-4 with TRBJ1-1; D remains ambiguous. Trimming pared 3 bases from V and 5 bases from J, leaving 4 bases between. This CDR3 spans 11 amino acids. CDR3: CASSFSTEAFF. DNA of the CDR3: TGTGCCAGCAGTTTTTCGACTGAAGCTTTCTTT.

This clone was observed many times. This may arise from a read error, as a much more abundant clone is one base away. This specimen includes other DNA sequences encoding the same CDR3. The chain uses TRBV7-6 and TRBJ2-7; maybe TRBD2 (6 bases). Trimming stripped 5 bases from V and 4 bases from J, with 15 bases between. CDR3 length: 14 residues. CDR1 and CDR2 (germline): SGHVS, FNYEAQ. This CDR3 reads CASSGATGVYEQYF. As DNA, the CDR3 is TGTGCCAGCAGCGGGGCGACGGGGGTTTACGAGCAGTACTTC.

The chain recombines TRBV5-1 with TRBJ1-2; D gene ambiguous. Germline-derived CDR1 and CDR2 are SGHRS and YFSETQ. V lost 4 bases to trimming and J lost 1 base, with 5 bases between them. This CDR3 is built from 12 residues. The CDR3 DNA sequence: TGCGCCAGCAGCCCGAATAACTATGGCTACACCTTC. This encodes CASSPNNYGYTF.

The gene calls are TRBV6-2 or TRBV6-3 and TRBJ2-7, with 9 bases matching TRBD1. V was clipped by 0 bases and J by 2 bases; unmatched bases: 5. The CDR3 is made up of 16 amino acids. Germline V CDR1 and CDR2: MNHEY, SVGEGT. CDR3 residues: CASSYSDRGTAYEQYF. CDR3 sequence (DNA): TGTGCCAGCAGTTACTCGGACAGGGGTACAGCCTACGAGCAGTACTTC.

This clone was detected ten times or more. The CDR3 bases are TGCGCCAGCAGCTTGGACGGGACTAGCGGGGGCCCCCTCGGGGAGCAGTACTTC. This gives the protein CASSLDGTSGGPLGEQYF. V is TRBV5-1 and J is TRBJ2-7, with TRBD2 matching over 14 bases. CDR1 is SGHRS, CDR2 YFSETQ, per germline. J lost 7 bases, V lost 0 bases, and 12 bases had no gene match. This CDR3 spans 18 amino acids. The full variable domain, in which reference TRBV5-1 and TRBJ2-7 provide the parts outside the CDR3, is KAGVTQTPRYLIKTRGQQVTLSCSPISGHRSVSWYQQTPGQGLQFLFEYFSETQRNKGNFPGRFSGRQFSNSRSEMNVSTLELGDSALYLCASSLDGTSGGPLGEQYFGPGTRLTVT.